This T cell receptor (beta chain) was recovered during a study of T cells in Graves' hyperthyroidism and ophthalmopathy. Study outcomes and limitations: Median prediction lead before ophthalmopathy onset was 6.5 to 7 months with the model. Among clonotypes expanded in thyroid above 0.001, most were also found in blood.

TCR beta CDR3 sequences were amplified from RNA transcripts. When the TCR CDR3 underwent first-round RT-PCR, the HTBI primer set was used. TCRdb reprocessed the multiplex PCR reads via MiXCR and lists one record per CDR3 protein. Of roughly 600,000 distinct CDR3 sequences listed, around 15% were seen once; the top ten hold under 15%. In germline, CDR1 is SQVTM, CDR2 ANQGSEA. The V end lost 7 bases, the J end lost 7 bases, and 13 bases lay between the germline ends. This CDR3 region has 11 residues. Ophthalmopathy patients showed a Clinical Activity Score of at least 3, NOSPECS grade of at least 4 and duration under 3 months. Uncontrolled infection, other autoimmune disease, pregnancy and lactation each barred patients from inclusion. This clonotype was observed a few times. Its antigen is unidentified.

The origin of this receptor is a woman between 50 and 59 years old with Graves' ophthalmopathy. The gene calls are TRBV29-1 and TRBJ1-2; the D gene is possibly TRBD1 (6 bases). The material sequenced was blood. Here the CDR3 DNA reads TGCAGCGGTTTACAGGGTGGTGGCTACACCTTC. This sequence encodes CSGLQGGGYTF.